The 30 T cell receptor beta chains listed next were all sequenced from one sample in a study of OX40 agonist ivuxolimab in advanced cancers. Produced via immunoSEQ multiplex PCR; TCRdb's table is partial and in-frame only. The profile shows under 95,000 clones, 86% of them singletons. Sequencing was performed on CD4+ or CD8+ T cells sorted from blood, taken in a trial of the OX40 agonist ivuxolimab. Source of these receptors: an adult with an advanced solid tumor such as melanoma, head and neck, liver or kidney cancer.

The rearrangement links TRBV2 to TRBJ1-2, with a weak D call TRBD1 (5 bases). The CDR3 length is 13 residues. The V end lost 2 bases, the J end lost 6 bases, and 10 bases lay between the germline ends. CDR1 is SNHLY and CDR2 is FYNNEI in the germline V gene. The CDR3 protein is CASSESGFHGYTF. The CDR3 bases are TGTGCCAGCAGTGAATCAGGGTTTCATGGCTACACCTTC.

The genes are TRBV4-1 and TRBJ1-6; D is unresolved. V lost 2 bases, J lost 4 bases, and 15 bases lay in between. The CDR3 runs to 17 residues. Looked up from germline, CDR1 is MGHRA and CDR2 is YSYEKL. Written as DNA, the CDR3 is TGCGCCAGCAGCCAACGCCTGCAAGCCGCTTATAATTCACCCCTCCACTTT. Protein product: CASSQRLQAAYNSPLHF.

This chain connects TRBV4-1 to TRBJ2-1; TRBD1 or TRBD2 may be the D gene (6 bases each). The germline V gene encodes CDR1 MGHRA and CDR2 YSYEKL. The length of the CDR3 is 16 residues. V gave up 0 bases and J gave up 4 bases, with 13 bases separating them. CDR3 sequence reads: CASSQDWTGAYNEQFF. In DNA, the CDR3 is TGCGCCAGCAGCCAAGATTGGACGGGGGCATACAATGAGCAGTTCTTC.

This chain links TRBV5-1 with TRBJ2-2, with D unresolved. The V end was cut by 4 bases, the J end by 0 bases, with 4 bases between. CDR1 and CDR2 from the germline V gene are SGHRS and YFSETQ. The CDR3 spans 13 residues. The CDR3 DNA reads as TGCGCCAGCAGCCCCGCGAACACCGGGGAGCTGTTTTTT. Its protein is CASSPANTGELFF.

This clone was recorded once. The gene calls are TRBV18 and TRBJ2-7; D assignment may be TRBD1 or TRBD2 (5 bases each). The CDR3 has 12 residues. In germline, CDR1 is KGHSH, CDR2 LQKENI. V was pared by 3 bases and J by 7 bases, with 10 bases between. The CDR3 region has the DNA TGTGCCAGCTCACCCGTCGAGGGGGAGCAGTACTTC. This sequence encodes CASSPVEGEQYF.

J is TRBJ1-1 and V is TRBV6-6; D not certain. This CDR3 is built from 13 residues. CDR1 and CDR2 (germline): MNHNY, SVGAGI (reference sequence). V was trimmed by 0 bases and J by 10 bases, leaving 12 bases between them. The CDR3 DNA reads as TGTGCCAGCAGTTACTCGAAGGAGGGAATAGCTTTCTTT. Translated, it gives CASSYSKEGIAFF.

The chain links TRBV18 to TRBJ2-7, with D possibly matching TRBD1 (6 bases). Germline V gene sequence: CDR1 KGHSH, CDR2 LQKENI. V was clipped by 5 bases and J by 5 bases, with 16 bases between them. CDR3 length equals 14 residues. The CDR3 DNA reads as TGTGCCAGCTCAGATGGGGGCCCGGGGAACGAGCAGTACTTC. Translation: CASSDGGPGNEQYF.

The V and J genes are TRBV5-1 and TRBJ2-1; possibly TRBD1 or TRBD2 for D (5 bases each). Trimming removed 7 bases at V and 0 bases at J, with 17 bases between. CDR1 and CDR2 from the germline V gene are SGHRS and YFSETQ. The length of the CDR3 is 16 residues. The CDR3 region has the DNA TGCGCCAGCCAAGCCCAGGGACCGAGCTCCTACAATGAGCAGTTCTTC. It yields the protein CASQAQGPSSYNEQFF. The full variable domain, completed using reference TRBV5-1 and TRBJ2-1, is KAGVTQTPRYLIKTRGQQVTLSCSPISGHRSVSWYQQTPGQGLQFLFEYFSETQRNKGNFPGRFSGRQFSNSRSEMNVSTLELGDSALYLCASQAQGPSSYNEQFFGPGTRLTVL.

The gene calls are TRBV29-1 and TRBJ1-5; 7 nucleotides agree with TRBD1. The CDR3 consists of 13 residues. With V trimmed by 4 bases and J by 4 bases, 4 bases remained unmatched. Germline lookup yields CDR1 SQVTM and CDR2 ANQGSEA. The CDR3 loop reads CSVGTGPNQPQHF. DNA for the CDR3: TGCAGCGTTGGGACAGGACCTAATCAGCCCCAGCATTTT.

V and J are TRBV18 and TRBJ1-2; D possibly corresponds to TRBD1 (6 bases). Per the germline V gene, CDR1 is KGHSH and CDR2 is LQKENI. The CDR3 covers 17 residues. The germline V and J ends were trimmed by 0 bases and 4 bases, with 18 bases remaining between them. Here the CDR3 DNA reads TGTGCCAGCTCACCACCCTTGACGGGGGGCGCATTCTATGGCTACACCTTC. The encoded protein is CASSPPLTGGAFYGYTF.

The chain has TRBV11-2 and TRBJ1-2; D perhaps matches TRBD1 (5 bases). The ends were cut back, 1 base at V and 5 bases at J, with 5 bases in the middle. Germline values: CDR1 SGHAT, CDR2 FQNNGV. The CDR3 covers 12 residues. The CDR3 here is CASSLAGYGYTF. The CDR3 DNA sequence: TGTGCCAGCAGCTTAGCAGGGTATGGCTACACCTTC.

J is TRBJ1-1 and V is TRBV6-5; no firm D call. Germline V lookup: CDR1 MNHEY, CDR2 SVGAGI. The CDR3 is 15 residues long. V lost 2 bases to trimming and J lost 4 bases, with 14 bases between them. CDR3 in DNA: TGTGCCAGCAGTTACGAGGCAGTTATAGGCACTGAAGCTTTCTTT. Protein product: CASSYEAVIGTEAFF.

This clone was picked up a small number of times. The CDR3 region has the DNA TGTGCCAGCAGCGCCTTAACTAGCGGGAGTCTCCCCTACGAGCAGTACTTC. This sequence encodes CASSALTSGSLPYEQYF. The chain combines TRBV11-2 with TRBJ2-7; 11 nucleotides match TRBD2. Germline V gene lookup returns CDR1 SGHAT and CDR2 FQNNGV. The trim removed 5 bases at V and 2 bases at J, leaving 11 bases unmatched. The CDR3 contains 17 residues.

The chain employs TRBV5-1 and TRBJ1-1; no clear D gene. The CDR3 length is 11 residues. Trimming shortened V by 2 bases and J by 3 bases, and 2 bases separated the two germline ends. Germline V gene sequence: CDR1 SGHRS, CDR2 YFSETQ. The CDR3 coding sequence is TGCGCCAGCAGCTTTCACACTGAAGCTTTCTTT. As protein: CASSFHTEAFF. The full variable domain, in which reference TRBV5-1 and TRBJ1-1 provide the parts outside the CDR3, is KAGVTQTPRYLIKTRGQQVTLSCSPISGHRSVSWYQQTPGQGLQFLFEYFSETQRNKGNFPGRFSGRQFSNSRSEMNVSTLELGDSALYLCASSFHTEAFFGQGTRLTVV.

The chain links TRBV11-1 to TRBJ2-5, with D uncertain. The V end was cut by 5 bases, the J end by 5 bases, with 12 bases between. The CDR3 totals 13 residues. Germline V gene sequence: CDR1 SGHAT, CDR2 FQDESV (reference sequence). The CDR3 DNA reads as TGTGCCAGCAGCCCCTATTACGGCGAGACCCAGTACTTC. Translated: CASSPYYGETQYF.

CDR3 bases: TGTGCTGACCAAGGGGGACCGAACACTGAAGCTTTCTTT. This translates into CADQGGPNTEAFF. The genes are TRBV2 and TRBJ1-1; D is perhaps TRBD1 (6 bases). This CDR3 region has 13 residues. CDR1 is SNHLY, CDR2 FYNNEI, per germline.

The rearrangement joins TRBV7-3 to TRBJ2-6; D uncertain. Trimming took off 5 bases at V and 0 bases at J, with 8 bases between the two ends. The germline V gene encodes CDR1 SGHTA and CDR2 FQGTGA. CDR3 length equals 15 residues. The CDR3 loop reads CASSPSVSGANVLTF. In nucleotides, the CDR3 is TGTGCCAGCAGCCCTTCAGTCTCTGGGGCCAACGTCCTGACTTTC.

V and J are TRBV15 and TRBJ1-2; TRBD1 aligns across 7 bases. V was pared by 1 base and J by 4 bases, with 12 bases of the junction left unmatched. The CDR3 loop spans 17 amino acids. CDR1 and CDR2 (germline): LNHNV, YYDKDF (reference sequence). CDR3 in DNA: TGTGCCACCAGCAGAGTGTGGGGGTTGGACAGGAGCTATGGCTACACCTTC. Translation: CATSRVWGLDRSYGYTF.

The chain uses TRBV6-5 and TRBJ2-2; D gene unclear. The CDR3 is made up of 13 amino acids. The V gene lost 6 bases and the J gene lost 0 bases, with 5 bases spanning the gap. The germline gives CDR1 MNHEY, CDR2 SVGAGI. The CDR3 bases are TGTGCCAGCAGGGTTACGAACACCGGGGAGCTGTTTTTT. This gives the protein CASRVTNTGELFF.

The CDR3 sequence: CASSLEGWVTGELFF. The CDR3 coding sequence is TGTGCCAGCAGCTTAGAAGGGTGGGTCACCGGGGAGCTGTTTTTT. The V call is TRBV7-2, the J call TRBJ2-2, with unresolved D. The CDR3 covers 15 residues. Trimming took 1 base from V and 4 from J, leaving 10 bases between them. CDR1 and CDR2 from the germline V gene are SGHTA and FQGNSA.

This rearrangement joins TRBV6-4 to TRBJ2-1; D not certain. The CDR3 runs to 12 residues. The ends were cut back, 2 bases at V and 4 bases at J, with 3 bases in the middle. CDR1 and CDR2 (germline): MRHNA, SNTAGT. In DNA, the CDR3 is TGTGCCAGCAGTGACAGTTACAATGAGCAGTTCTTC. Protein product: CASSDSYNEQFF.

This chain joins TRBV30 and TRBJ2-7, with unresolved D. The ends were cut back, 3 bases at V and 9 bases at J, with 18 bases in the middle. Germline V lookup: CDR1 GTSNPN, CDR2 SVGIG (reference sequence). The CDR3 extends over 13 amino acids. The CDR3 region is CAWRPPQGRGQYF. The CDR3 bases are TGTGCCTGGAGACCCCCACAAGGCCGCGGGCAGTACTTC.

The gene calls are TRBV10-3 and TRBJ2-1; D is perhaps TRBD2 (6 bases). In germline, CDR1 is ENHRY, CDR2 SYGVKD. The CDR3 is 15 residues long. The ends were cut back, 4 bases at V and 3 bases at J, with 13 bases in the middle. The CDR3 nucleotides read TGTGCCATCAGTGGGAACCCCGGGAGCTACAATGAGCAGTTCTTC. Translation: CAISGNPGSYNEQFF.

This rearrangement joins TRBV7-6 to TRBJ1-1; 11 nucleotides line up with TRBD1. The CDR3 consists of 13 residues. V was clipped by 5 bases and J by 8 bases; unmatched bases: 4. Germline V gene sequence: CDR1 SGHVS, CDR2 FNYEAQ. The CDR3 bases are TGTGCCAGCAGCCCCGGGACAGGGGGAGAAGCTTTCTTT. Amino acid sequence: CASSPGTGGEAFF.

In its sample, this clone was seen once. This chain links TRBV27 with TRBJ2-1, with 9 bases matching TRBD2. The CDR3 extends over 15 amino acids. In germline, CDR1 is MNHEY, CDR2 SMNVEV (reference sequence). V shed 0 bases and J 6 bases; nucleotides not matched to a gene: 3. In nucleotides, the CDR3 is TGTGCCAGCAGTTTATCTGGCGGGAGGGCCAATGAGCAGTTCTTC. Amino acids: CASSLSGGRANEQFF.

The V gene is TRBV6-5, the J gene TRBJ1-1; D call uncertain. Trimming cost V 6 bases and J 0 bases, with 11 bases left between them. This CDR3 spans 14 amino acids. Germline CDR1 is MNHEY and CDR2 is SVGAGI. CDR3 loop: CASSRRFVNTEAFF. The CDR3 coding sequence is TGTGCCAGCAGCCGAAGGTTTGTGAACACTGAAGCTTTCTTT.

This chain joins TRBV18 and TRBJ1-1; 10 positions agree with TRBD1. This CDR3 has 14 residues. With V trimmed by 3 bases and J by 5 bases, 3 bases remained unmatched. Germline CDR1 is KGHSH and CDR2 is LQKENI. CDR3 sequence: CASSPGQGGTEAFF. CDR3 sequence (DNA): TGTGCCAGCTCACCCGGACAGGGGGGGACTGAAGCTTTCTTT.

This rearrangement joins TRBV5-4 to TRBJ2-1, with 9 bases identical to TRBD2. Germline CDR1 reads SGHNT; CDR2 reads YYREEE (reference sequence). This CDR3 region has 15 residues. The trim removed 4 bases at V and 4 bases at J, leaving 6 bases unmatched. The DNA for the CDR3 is TGTGCCAGCAGCCCGGCGGGACTAGCTTACAATGAGCAGTTCTTC. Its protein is CASSPAGLAYNEQFF.

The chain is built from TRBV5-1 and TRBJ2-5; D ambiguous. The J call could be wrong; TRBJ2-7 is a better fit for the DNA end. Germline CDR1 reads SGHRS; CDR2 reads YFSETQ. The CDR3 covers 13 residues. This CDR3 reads CASSLGTGYEQYF. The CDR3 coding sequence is TGCGCCAGCAGCTTGGGAACGGGCTACGAGCAGTACTTC.

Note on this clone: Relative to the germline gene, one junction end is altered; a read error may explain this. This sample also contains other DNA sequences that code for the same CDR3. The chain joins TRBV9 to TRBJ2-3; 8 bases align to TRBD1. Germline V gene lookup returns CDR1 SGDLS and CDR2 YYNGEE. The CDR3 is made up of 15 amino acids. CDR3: CASSVGGQGGDTQYF. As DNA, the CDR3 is TGTGCCAGCAGCGTAGGTGGACAGGGAGGCGATACACAGTATTTT.